This T cell receptor (beta chain) was sequenced for a study of blood T cells in healthy people across ages. Concerning this clonotype: Its antigen remains unknown.

Using a J-beta primer mix together with a sample-barcoded 5' primer, a second PCR was run for roughly 6 to 11 cycles. Via MiXCR, TCRdb re-called the 5' RACE reads, giving one row per CDR3 protein. The sample contains fewer than 800,000 distinct CDR3 sequences, under 25% of which appear only once. Findings of the study overall: Older age coincided with a roughly linear decline in TCR beta diversity per million T cells.

V lost 3 bases and J lost 2, with 14 bases in between. From germline, CDR1 is SGDLS and CDR2 YYNGEE. The CDR3 extends over 15 amino acids. Sequencing input: blood. The chain recombines TRBV9 with TRBJ2-5; unclear D gene. The clonotype comes from a man in his 70s in good health. The CDR3 reads CASSASESLQETQYF. The CDR3 region has the DNA TGTGCCAGCAGCGCGTCAGAAAGCTTGCAAGAGACCCAGTACTTC.